This TCR beta chain was obtained from a study of cytomegalovirus exposure and HLA in healthy donors. CDR3 length: 14 residues. Broader study findings: In a later analysis, common viral pathogens appeared linked to several of the most significant clusters.

Note on this clone: Its antigen is not identified.

Primers included in the PCR were 60 Vbeta and 13 Jbeta primers. Profiled with immunoSEQ multiplex PCR; TCRdb holds only in-frame clones, not every one. The table lists about 190,000 clones, 87% of them singletons. This chain links TRBV21-1 with TRBJ2-5; the D call TRBD1 from the table was never checked on the DNA. TRBV21-1 is marked as a pseudogene. Input material: PBMCs. The TCR comes from a man under 40 in good health and CMV-seronegative. The CDR3 nucleotides are TGTGCCAGCACCCCTGGGACAGACCAAGAGACCCAGTACTTC. The encoded protein is CASTPGTDQETQYF.